This T cell receptor beta chain was sequenced for a study of blood T cell repertoires in COVID-19. As for the study in general: Acute and convalescent COVID-19 specimens originated in the United States, Italy and Spain.

CDR3 size: 13 residues. V lost 8 bases to trimming and J lost 4 bases; unmatched junction nucleotides: 6. Sequencing used immunoSEQ multiplex PCR; TCRdb keeps in-frame clones, though not all of them. This sample carries 200,000 to 250,000 clones, about four fifths of them seen once, and the ten largest clones take more than 3%. Membership in each cohort depended on participant-reported clinical history. Cohort 3 donors counted as recovered after two negative PCRs, clearance, or resolved symptoms. Sequenced sample: PBMCs or T cells enriched from blood (not recorded which). This sequence joins TRBV12-3 or TRBV12-4 and TRBJ2-7; 9 nucleotides match TRBD2. The TCR comes from a woman aged 55-70 years who had recovered from COVID-19. The CDR3 DNA reads TGTGCCAGCGGTAGACTAGCGGATTACGAGCAGTACTTC. Translation gives CASGRLADYEQYF.